The clone carrying this T cell receptor beta chain has a single count. The data belong to a study of chemoradiotherapy in HPV16-positive cancers. The table came from immunoSEQ multiplex PCR; TCRdb's copy has only in-frame clones and leaves some out. The sample shows some 20,000 clones, about two thirds of them seen only once. Germline V gene lookup returns CDR1 SGHTA and CDR2 FQGTGA. The CDR3 consists of 15 residues. The V end lost 5 bases, the J end lost 0 bases, and 11 bases lay between the germline ends. This sample was taken from a patient who underwent chemoradiotherapy. The receptor comes from a human donor with HPV-associated anogenital cancer. The chain couples TRBV7-3 to TRBJ2-1; D uncertain. As DNA, the CDR3 is TGTGCCAGCAGCCCACGGGTGAGCTCCTACAATGAGCAGTTCTTC. This gives the protein CASSPRVSSYNEQFF.